This T cell receptor (beta chain) was sequenced for a study of blood T cell repertoires in COVID-19. Overall study context: The United States, Italy and Spain supplied acute and convalescent COVID-19 samples.

The germline gives CDR1 SGHDN, CDR2 FVKESK. The CDR3 covers 15 residues. J was trimmed by 13 bases and V by 0 bases; bases with no gene match: 11. In the study's own analysis: By means of reference gene primer amplification, nucleated cell counts were estimated. Here immunoSEQ multiplex PCR was the method, and the copy in TCRdb shows in-frame clones only, minus some. V, J and clone size are taken as reported in that table, and D and trimming were inferred from the DNA itself. This sample has about 68,000 clones; 85% to 90% occur once, and the top ten carry 2.7%. The sequencing sample was made of peripheral blood. This chain links TRBV14 with TRBJ2-7, with TRBD2 matching over 11 bases. This TCR came from a man aged 45 to 65 with acute or convalescent COVID-19. CDR3 protein: CASSQDLASGRSVYV. The CDR3 DNA reads TGTGCCAGCAGCCAAGATCTCGCTAGCGGGAGGTCTGTCTACGTC.